This passage covers 23 T cell receptor beta chains from one sample sequenced in a study of blood T cells in healthy people across ages. A second PCR, run for about 7 to 11 cycles, used a sample-barcoded 5' primer plus a J-beta primer mix. MiXCR, run by TCRdb on the 5' RACE reads, gives a single entry per CDR3 protein. Of about 1.4 million distinct CDR3 sequences listed, approximately 59% are singletons. Sequenced sample: blood. The receptor source for this set is a young man in good health.

In this sample, this clonotype turned up many times. Here the CDR3 DNA reads TGCGCCAGCAGCCCCGCCGGACAGGGGAATAATTCACCCCTCCACTTT. Translating gives CASSPAGQGNNSPLHF. The genes are TRBV5-1 and TRBJ1-6; 9 nucleotides line up with TRBD1. The CDR3 is 16 residues long. Trimming took 4 bases from V and 5 from J; bases not matched to a gene: 7. Germline CDR1 reads SGHRS; CDR2 reads YFSETQ.

The J gene is TRBJ2-7, the V gene TRBV27; D remains ambiguous. V lost 3 bases and J 6 bases, leaving 12 bases between the germline ends. Germline CDR1 MNHEY, CDR2 SMNVEV (reference sequence). The CDR3 is 13 residues long. DNA for the CDR3: TGTGCCAGCAGTTTGGTCCGTCGTGGCGAGCAGTACTTC. This gives the protein CASSLVRRGEQYF.

This chain connects TRBV7-2 to TRBJ1-1, with TRBD1 as a possible D gene (6 bases). The germline V and J ends were trimmed by 5 bases and 6 bases, with 16 bases remaining between them. This CDR3 has 14 residues. In germline, CDR1 is SGHTA, CDR2 FQGNSA. In nucleotides, the CDR3 is TGTGCCAGCAGCACAACAGGGAGGGGAGCTGAAGCTTTCTTT. As protein: CASSTTGRGAEAFF.

The chain recombines TRBV7-9 with TRBJ2-5, with D possibly being TRBD2 (6 bases). The DNA end lines up better with TRBJ2-7; the J call may be wrong. The CDR3 length is 16 residues. Germline V CDR1 and CDR2: SEHNR, FQNEAQ (reference sequence). CDR3: CASSATLFGGPHEQYF. The CDR3 coding sequence is TGTGCCAGCAGCGCCACCTTGTTTGGAGGGCCCCACGAGCAGTACTTC.

The chain employs TRBV21-1 and TRBJ2-2; the DNA was not used to check the table's D call, TRBD1. TRBV21-1 is reported as a pseudogene. The length of the CDR3 is 18 residues. In nucleotides, the CDR3 is TGTGCCAGCAGCAACCCCGGGACAGAGACTTCGAACACCGGGGAGCTGTTTTTT. It is translated as CASSNPGTETSNTGELFF.

V usage is TRBV7-8 and J usage is TRBJ2-3; TRBD2 matches 9 bases. V shed 8 bases, J shed 5 bases, and the junction held 17 bases outside the gene matches. Germline V gene data show CDR1 as SGHVS and CDR2 as FQNEAQ. This CDR3 has 17 amino acids. The CDR3 is CASRRSRLRGGRDTQYF. The CDR3, as DNA: TGTGCCAGCCGAAGAAGTAGACTGCGGGGGGGCCGAGATACGCAGTATTTT. Full variable domain (rest looked up from reference TRBV7-8 and TRBJ2-3): GAGVSQSPRYKVAKRGQDVALRCDPISGHVSLFWYQQALGQGPEFLTYFQNEAQLDKSGLPSDRFFAERPEGSVSTLKIQRTQQEDSAVYLCASRRSRLRGGRDTQYFGPGTRLTVL.

This clonotype came up a few times. The V call is TRBV6-2 or TRBV6-3, the J call TRBJ2-6; D gene unclear. Deletions cut 8 bases from V and 4 bases from J, with 15 bases between. This CDR3 has 15 amino acids. The germline V gene encodes CDR1 MNHEY and CDR2 SVGEGT. The CDR3 reads CASGPQVSGANVLTF. The CDR3 bases are TGTGCCAGCGGCCCCCAGGTAAGCGGGGCCAACGTCCTGACTTTC.

V usage is TRBV10-3 and J usage is TRBJ2-7; TRBD1 aligns across 8 bases. From germline, CDR1 is ENHRY and CDR2 SYGVKD. The V segment lost 8 bases and the J segment 2 bases; nucleotides outside the gene matches: 5. The CDR3 loop spans 13 amino acids. The CDR3 region has the DNA TGTGCCATCGGGGGACAGGCCACCTACGAGCAGTACTTC. Its translation: CAIGGQATYEQYF.

The sample holds a few counts of this clonotype. The gene calls are TRBV29-1 and TRBJ2-1; 8 bases agree with TRBD2. Germline V gene sequence: CDR1 SQVTM, CDR2 ANQGSEA. The CDR3 consists of 16 residues. Losses at the gene ends were 3 bases for V and 5 bases for J; bases not matched to a gene: 12. CDR3 sequence (DNA): TGCAGCGTTGAGGACCCTCTAGCGGGTAGAAACAATGAGCAGTTCTTC. Its protein is CSVEDPLAGRNNEQFF.

Notes on this clonotype: This clone may be a read error of a much larger clone one base away. The chain has TRBV7-8 and TRBJ1-1, with a possible D match to TRBD1 (5 bases). The CDR3 totals 17 residues. V shed 2 bases and J shed 1 base, with 17 bases lying between them. From germline, CDR1 is SGHVS and CDR2 FQNEAQ. In DNA, the CDR3 is TGTGCCAGCAGCTTATTGGCCAGGGCTTACTCGAACACTGAAGCTTTCTTT. Translated, it gives CASSLLARAYSNTEAFF.

This clonotype showed up just a few times. The chain is built from TRBV4-1 and TRBJ1-2; D not resolved. Trimming took 1 base from V and 5 from J, leaving 11 bases between them. CDR3 length equals 14 residues. From germline, CDR1 is MGHRA and CDR2 YSYEKL. CDR3 sequence reads: CASSQGSVGYGYTF. In DNA, the CDR3 is TGCGCCAGCAGCCAAGGGTCAGTGGGTTATGGCTACACCTTC.

The gene calls are TRBV9 and TRBJ1-5; D not resolved. The CDR3 contains 13 residues. Trimming removed 4 bases from V and 1 base from J, with 6 bases in between. Germline loops: CDR1 SGDLS, CDR2 YYNGEE. For the CDR3, the DNA is TGTGCCAGCAGCCCCGAGAGCAATCAGCCCCAGCATTTT. This sequence encodes CASSPESNQPQHF.

The chain has TRBV7-2 and TRBJ2-6; D not resolved. CDR3 size: 15 residues. Germline CDR1 and CDR2: SGHTA and FQGNSA. Trimming stripped 2 bases from V and 2 bases from J, with 7 bases between. The CDR3, as DNA: TGTGCCAGCAGCTTAATGCCGACTGGGGCCAACGTCCTGACTTTC. Translating it yields CASSLMPTGANVLTF.

The rearrangement links TRBV29-1 to TRBJ1-1; D possibly corresponds to TRBD1 (5 bases). The CDR3 contains 16 residues. V gave up 2 bases and J gave up 0 bases, with 16 bases separating them. Germline CDR1 is SQVTM and CDR2 is ANQGSEA. CDR3 sequence: CSVEPGAGVMNTEAFF. Here the CDR3 DNA reads TGCAGCGTTGAACCTGGGGCAGGTGTGATGAACACTGAAGCTTTCTTT.

This chain joins TRBV25-1 and TRBJ1-2; D not resolved. V lost 2 bases and J lost 6, with 4 bases in between. Per the germline V gene, CDR1 is MGHDK and CDR2 is SYGVNS. The CDR3 sequence is 11 residues long. The CDR3 nucleotides read TGTGCCAGCAGTGAACATAATGGCTACACCTTC. Translated: CASSEHNGYTF.

This clonotype showed up just a few times. V gene TRBV6-1 combines with J gene TRBJ2-7; D might be TRBD2 (6 bases). This CDR3 has 14 amino acids. V was trimmed by 5 bases and J by 3 bases, leaving 14 bases between them. The germline CDR1 and CDR2 sequences are MNHNS and SASEGT. CDR3 in DNA: TGTGCCAGCAGTTTATCTACCGGGGGCTACGAGCAGTACTTC. Amino acids: CASSLSTGGYEQYF.

The chain combines TRBV12-3 or TRBV12-4 with TRBJ2-1, with D possibly being TRBD1 (6 bases). Trimming pared 0 bases from V and 3 bases from J, leaving 12 bases between. This CDR3 is built from 16 residues. CDR3 bases: TGTGCCAGCAGTTTAGCGCCGGCAGGGGACTACAATGAGCAGTTCTTC. Translation gives CASSLAPAGDYNEQFF.

The chain employs TRBV2 and TRBJ2-3, with 11 bases that match TRBD2. Trimming cost V 4 bases and J 3 bases; bases outside gene matches: 6. Germline-derived CDR1 and CDR2 are SNHLY and FYNNEI. The CDR3 sequence is 16 residues long. The CDR3 is CASSGPTSGKTDTQYF. CDR3 DNA sequence: TGTGCCAGCAGTGGCCCGACTAGCGGGAAAACAGATACGCAGTATTTT.

The chain employs TRBV12-3 or TRBV12-4 and TRBJ2-1, with TRBD1 identical over 8 bases. The CDR3 has 17 amino acids. Trimming took 5 bases from V and 6 from J; bases not matched to a gene: 15. The DNA of the CDR3 is TGTGCCAGCAGTCAATCGACAGGGGACCTTTTACGCAATGAGCAGTTCTTC. It specifies CASSQSTGDLLRNEQFF.

This clonotype is a singleton in its sample. V is TRBV27 and J is TRBJ1-2, with D possibly matching TRBD1 (5 bases). This CDR3 has 14 amino acids. Germline values: CDR1 MNHEY, CDR2 SMNVEV (reference sequence). The ends were cut back, 5 bases at V and 4 bases at J, with 14 bases in the middle. The CDR3 is CASSRSGTSYGYTF. The CDR3 region has the DNA TGTGCCAGCAGTCGATCCGGGACGTCCTATGGCTACACCTTC.

V and J are TRBV5-6 and TRBJ2-7, with 8 bases that match TRBD1. The CDR3 sequence is 13 residues long. V gave up 4 bases and J gave up 4 bases; unmatched junction bases: 4. Germline-derived CDR1 and CDR2 are SGHDT and YYEEEE. The CDR3 sequence is CASSRQGWYEQYF. CDR3 nucleotide sequence: TGTGCCAGCAGCCGACAGGGGTGGTACGAGCAGTACTTC.

The chain is built from TRBV10-3 and TRBJ1-1; the D is unclear. This CDR3 comprises 13 residues. The V gene's germline CDR1 is ENHRY and CDR2 SYGVKD. V was shortened by 10 bases and J by 3 bases, with 15 bases between the two germline ends. The CDR3 loop is CATRKELDTEAFF. The CDR3, as DNA: TGTGCCACGAGGAAGGAATTGGACACTGAAGCTTTCTTT.

This clonotype was seen only a few times. V usage is TRBV7-9 and J usage is TRBJ2-1; 10 bases align to TRBD2. The DNA end is more similar to TRBJ2-7, so the J call may be wrong. CDR1 SEHNR and CDR2 FQNEAQ come from the germline V gene (reference sequence). The CDR3 has 16 amino acids. The CDR3 coding sequence is TGTGCCAGCAGCCCCGGGGGACTAGCGATCTACAATGAGCAGTACTTC. Translating it yields CASSPGGLAIYNEQYF.